Listed below are T cell receptor beta chains from one sample, sequenced in a study of T cell repertoires in cytomegalovirus infection. TCRdb re-analysed the reads in MiXCR, keeping a single row per CDR3 protein. There are some 480,000 distinct CDR3 sequences in the sample; 30% to 35% occur only once, and roughly 17% lies in the top ten. Antigen specificity for these receptors is unknown. The sample here was cultured PBMCs, taken from culture after CMV antigen stimulation. These receptors were taken from a human donor in good health (CMV status not recorded). Some clones in this sample may be carry-over from other donors' samples. The CDR3 runs from the conserved cysteine through the conserved F or W. A D gene is named only where the DNA matches it firmly. Size is stated for part of the rows, as once, few or many counts, or as a class when the clone is expanded.

-,14,-,TRBV10-3,TRBJ1-5,TGTGCCATCAGTGAATCAGGGAACAATCAGCCCCAGCATTTT,CAISESGNNQPQHF
-,14,many,TRBV7-2,TRBJ2-3,TGTGCCAGCAGCTTAAGACAGAGCACAGATACGCAGTATTTT,CASSLRQSTDTQYF
-,18,few,TRBV10-3,TRBJ1-2,TGTGCCATCAGTGTTGCTGGACAGCTCCTCAGAGCTAACTATGGCTACACCTTC,CAISVAGQLLRANYGYTF
-,15,few,TRBV19,TRBJ1-2,TGTGCCAGTAGTATAACGACCCCCTCGGGCAGTGGCTACACCTTC,CASSITTPSGSGYTF
-,17,few,TRBV7-8,TRBJ2-1,TGTGCCAGCAGCTTAGCCGTTAGACAGATAGCATACAATGAGCAGTTCTTC,CASSLAVRQIAYNEQFF
-,16,many,TRBV7-2,TRBJ1-1,TGTGCCAGCAGCTTAGCGCCGGGTGAGACCAACACTGAAGCTTTCTTT,CASSLAPGETNTEAFF
TRBD1,15,-,TRBV2,TRBJ2-1,TGTGCCAGCAGCGGGCATCAGGGGGCCTACAATGAGCAGTTCTTC,CASSGHQGAYNEQFF
-,17,once,TRBV7-9,TRBJ1-3,TGTGCCAGCAGCTTCGGGGGGTCCCTGAGCTCTGGAAACACCATATATTTT,CASSFGGSLSSGNTIYF
-,16,-,TRBV20-1,TRBJ1-5,TGCAGTGCTAGAGGCGCTACGGAATATAGCAATCAGCCCCAGCATTTT,CSARGATEYSNQPQHF
TRBD2,16,few,TRBV28,TRBJ2-5,TGTGCCAGCAGTTTATATTCGGGAGGAAGTCAAGAGACCCAGTACTTC,CASSLYSGGSQETQYF
-,13,-,TRBV24-1,TRBJ2-1,TGTGCCACCAGTGGAGACAGCTACAATGAGCAGTTCTTC,CATSGDSYNEQFF
-,14,-,TRBV27,TRBJ1-2,TGTGCCAGCAGTCTTACTGTAGGGGGCTATGGCTACACCTTC,CASSLTVGGYGYTF
TRBD2,15,once,TRBV20-1,TRBJ2-1,TGCAGTGCTACGCGGACTAGCGGGATCGGGAATGAGCAGTTCTTC,CSATRTSGIGNEQFF
-,12,-,TRBV6-6,TRBJ2-7,TGTGCCAGCACCCAACCGGGACGGGAGCAGTACTTC,CASTQPGREQYF